The sample holds a few counts of the clone carrying this TCR beta chain. Its antigen is not known. The data derive from a study of naive and memory T cell subsets. Study-level findings and limits: Gini index rose across naive, CM, EM and EMRA in CD4 and CD8. Especially in CD8 cells, naive repertoires contained a few larger clonotypes, possibly CD45RA-re-expressing memory cells.

From the second PCR step, alpha and beta chains were amplified apart. Four subsets defined by CD45RA and CD27 were sorted after CD3, CD4, CD8 and live/dead staining. Both TRBC1 and TRBC2 were covered by a beta constant-region primer of two equimolar oligonucleotides. Nested alpha and beta constant-region primers with the SP2 primer drove four PCR rounds on ligated cDNA. TCRdb itself ran the UMI-ligation and nested PCR reads through MiXCR, one entry per CDR3 protein. Altogether 150,000 or so distinct CDR3 sequences are present, 22% being singletons, with the ten largest covering roughly 0.1%. The trim removed 5 bases at V and 1 base at J, leaving 7 bases unmatched. Germline V gene sequence: CDR1 MDHEN, CDR2 SYDVKM. The CDR3 contains 16 residues.

The rearrangement joins TRBV28 to TRBJ2-1, with 8 bases fitting TRBD1. This clonotype originated in a human donor in good health. The sample was naive CD4+ T cells from blood. CDR3 amino acids: CASSPRDRPSYNEQFF. CDR3 DNA sequence: TGTGCCAGCAGTCCCCGGGACAGGCCTTCCTACAATGAGCAGTTCTTC.